The 22 T cell receptor beta chains listed next were all sequenced from one sample in a study of control samples from healthy donors and cancer patients. The table came from immunoSEQ multiplex PCR; TCRdb's copy has only in-frame clones and leaves some out. The sample has tens of thousands of clones, around 90% seen once. Source material: PBMCs. The receptor source for this set is a man aged 60 to 75 with head and neck cancer.

The chain joins TRBV2 to TRBJ2-5; no clear D. Trimming took off 2 bases at V and 5 bases at J, with 9 bases between the two ends. The CDR3 consists of 13 residues. Germline CDR1 SNHLY, CDR2 FYNNEI. The CDR3: CASSENQVETQYF. The CDR3 DNA reads TGTGCCAGCAGTGAAAATCAAGTGGAGACCCAGTACTTC.

This chain uses TRBV2 with TRBJ1-5; 8 bases map to TRBD1. This CDR3 spans 15 amino acids. The germline V gene has CDR1 SNHLY and CDR2 FYNNEI. The V and J ends lost 5 bases and 11 bases, in that order; junction bases with no gene match: 14. In DNA, the CDR3 is TGTGCCAGCAGTCCGGGGCGGGACAGGCCGAAGGCCCAGCATTTT. Translation gives CASSPGRDRPKAQHF.

The chain combines TRBV28 with TRBJ1-6; D gene uncertain. Germline lookup yields CDR1 MDHEN and CDR2 SYDVKM. The CDR3 totals 17 residues. Trimming removed 4 bases from V and 0 bases from J, with 13 bases in between. The CDR3 spells CASSSPPGSSYNSPLHF. The CDR3 coding sequence is TGTGCCAGCAGTTCTCCGCCAGGCAGCTCCTATAATTCACCCCTCCACTTT.

The chain recombines TRBV11-2 with TRBJ1-1, with D unresolved. This CDR3 has 11 residues. Per the germline V gene, CDR1 is SGHAT and CDR2 is FQNNGV. Trimming took 2 bases from V and 6 from J, leaving 4 bases between them. CDR3 sequence: CASSLRSEAFF. CDR3 DNA sequence: TGTGCCAGCAGCTTACGATCTGAAGCTTTCTTT.

V and J are TRBV2 and TRBJ2-7; D might be TRBD1 (7 bases). Trimming removed 6 bases at V and 0 bases at J, with 9 bases between. This CDR3 has 13 amino acids. CDR1 is SNHLY and CDR2 is FYNNEI in the germline V gene. The CDR3, as DNA: TGTGCCAGCAGGCAGGGGGGCTCCTACGAGCAGTACTTC. Translated: CASRQGGSYEQYF.

The genes are TRBV19 and TRBJ2-1; 11 bases map to TRBD1. Germline V gives CDR1 LNHDA, CDR2 SQIVND (reference sequence). This CDR3 is built from 15 residues. V shed 8 bases, J shed 7 bases, and the junction held 10 bases outside the gene matches. DNA for the CDR3: TGTGCCAGTTCTCGGGGACAGGGGGGTTGGAATGAGCAGTTCTTC. Amino acids: CASSRGQGGWNEQFF.

The chain is built from TRBV18 and TRBJ1-1; perhaps TRBD1 as D (6 bases). Germline-derived CDR1 and CDR2 are KGHSH and LQKENI. The CDR3 is 15 amino acids. Between the trimmed V and J ends, which lost 2 bases and 4 bases, there was a span of 14 bases. The CDR3 coding sequence is TGTGCCAGCTCACCAGGGGACACTGTCATCACTGAAGCTTTCTTT. Its translation: CASSPGDTVITEAFF.

The V gene is TRBV7-2, the J gene TRBJ2-7; unclear D gene. The CDR3 length is 13 residues. Between the trimmed V and J ends, which lost 3 bases and 5 bases, there was a span of 11 bases. CDR1 is SGHTA, CDR2 FQGNSA, per germline. CDR3 sequence: CASSFGRYDEQYF. The CDR3 nucleotides are TGTGCCAGCAGCTTTGGACGGTACGACGAGCAGTACTTC.

CDR3 loop: CASSRRTGAVGELFF. The CDR3, as DNA: TGTGCCAGCAGCCGAAGGACAGGGGCTGTCGGGGAGCTGTTTTTT. V usage is TRBV7-3 and J usage is TRBJ2-2; the match to TRBD1 covers 9 bases. The CDR3 is made up of 15 amino acids. From germline, CDR1 is SGHTA and CDR2 FQGTGA. J gave up 7 bases and V 5 bases, and 8 bases lay outside the gene matches.

The rearrangement joins TRBV6-2 or TRBV6-3 to TRBJ2-5, with 7 nucleotides matching TRBD1. This CDR3 is 15 amino acids long. Germline lookup yields CDR1 MNHEY and CDR2 SVGEGT. With 5 bases clipped from V and 7 bases from J, the junction kept 13 bases outside the gene matches. The CDR3: CASSRIGTDGTTQYF. CDR3 nucleotides: TGTGCCAGCAGTAGGATAGGGACAGACGGGACGACCCAGTACTTC.

This chain links TRBV5-8 with TRBJ1-5, with no clear D. The CDR3 consists of 14 residues. Germline loops: CDR1 SGHTS, CDR2 YDEGEE. V was clipped by 2 bases and J by 0 bases, with 6 bases between them. CDR3 nucleotides: TGTGCCAGCAGCTTTGGCTATAGCAATCAGCCCCAGCATTTT. Amino acid sequence: CASSFGYSNQPQHF.

The chain is built from TRBV7-9 and TRBJ2-2; unclear D gene. CDR1 and CDR2 (germline): SEHNR, FQNEAQ (reference sequence). The V and J ends lost 6 bases and 4 bases respectively, with 3 bases between them. The CDR3 runs 11 residues. CDR3 in DNA: TGTGCCAGCAGGAGCACCGGGGAGCTGTTTTTT. This codes for CASRSTGELFF.

The CDR3 DNA reads as TGCGCCAGCAGCCAAGATAGGAGGACAGGGGGCTCCTACGAGCAGTACTTC. Its protein is CASSQDRRTGGSYEQYF. This chain connects TRBV4-3 to TRBJ2-7; 10 positions match TRBD1. CDR1 and CDR2 from the germline V gene are LGHNA and YSLEER. The trim removed 0 bases at V and 0 bases at J, leaving 5 bases unmatched. This CDR3 has 17 amino acids.

The chain combines TRBV5-4 with TRBJ2-3; the D is unclear. Trimming shortened V by 4 bases and J by 0 bases, and 12 bases separated the two germline ends. This CDR3 has 15 residues. Germline V lookup: CDR1 SGHNT, CDR2 YYREEE (reference sequence). CDR3: CASSLRLASTDTQYF. DNA for the CDR3: TGTGCCAGCAGCCTCCGACTCGCTAGCACAGATACGCAGTATTTT.

The chain carries TRBV9 and TRBJ2-2, with 8 bases aligning to TRBD1. Germline loops: CDR1 SGDLS, CDR2 YYNGEE. CDR3 length equals 17 residues. The V segment lost 0 bases and the J segment 0 bases; nucleotides outside the gene matches: 4. Here the CDR3 DNA reads TGTGCCAGCAGCGTAGGAGGGACAGGAGCGAACACCGGGGAGCTGTTTTTT. It specifies CASSVGGTGANTGELFF.

This clone was counted once. The V and J genes are TRBV11-2 and TRBJ2-2; TRBD1 matches at 7 bases. CDR1 and CDR2 (germline): SGHAT, FQNNGV. The CDR3 spans 17 residues. Trimming took 0 bases from V and 4 from J; bases not matched to a gene: 8. Here the CDR3 reads CASSLDPQGLSTGELFF. CDR3 coding DNA: TGTGCCAGCAGCTTAGATCCACAGGGGTTATCCACCGGGGAGCTGTTTTTT. Together with reference TRBV11-2 and TRBJ2-2, the CDR3 gives the full variable domain: EAGVAQSPRYKIIEKRQSVAFWCNPISGHATLYWYQQILGQGPKLLIQFQNNGVVDDSQLPKDRFSAERLKGVDSTLKIQPAKLEDSAVYLCASSLDPQGLSTGELFFGEGSRLTVL.

In this sample, this clone turned up a few times. This chain links TRBV3-1 (or the pseudogene TRBV3-2) with TRBJ2-1, with D maybe TRBD2 (5 bases). Germline CDR1 reads LGHDT; CDR2 reads YNNKEL (reference sequence). The length of the CDR3 is 17 residues. The V and J ends lost 1 base and 9 bases respectively, with 22 bases between them. CDR3: CASSQVEAGKIFGEQFF. The CDR3 DNA follows: TGTGCCAGCAGCCAAGTTGAGGCGGGCAAGATCTTCGGTGAGCAGTTCTTC.

The chain is built from TRBV6-5 and TRBJ1-1; D gene unclear. This CDR3 has 13 amino acids. Trimming removed 0 bases at V and 4 bases at J, with 6 bases between. CDR1 MNHEY and CDR2 SVGAGI come from the germline V gene. Written as DNA, the CDR3 is TGTGCCAGCAGTTACTCCCCCGGCACTGAAGCTTTCTTT. It encodes CASSYSPGTEAFF.

The chain carries TRBV6-2 or TRBV6-3 and TRBJ1-1; no reliable D call. V lost 0 bases to trimming and J lost 3 bases, with 5 bases between them. CDR3 length: 13 amino acids. Germline V gene sequence: CDR1 MNHEY, CDR2 SVGEGT. CDR3 coding DNA: TGTGCCAGCAGTTACTCGATTTACACTGAAGCTTTCTTT. Protein: CASSYSIYTEAFF.

The gene calls are TRBV7-7 and TRBJ2-3; 7 nucleotides align to TRBD1. This CDR3 has 15 amino acids. CDR1 SSHAT and CDR2 FNYEAQ come from the germline V gene (reference sequence). V shed 4 bases and J 4 bases; nucleotides not matched to a gene: 8. CDR3 region: CASSSLGGPADTQYF. In nucleotides, the CDR3 is TGTGCCAGCAGCTCCTTAGGGGGCCCCGCAGATACGCAGTATTTT.

The V and J genes are TRBV10-3 and TRBJ1-5; D remains unclear. This CDR3 has 13 amino acids. The V gene lost 10 bases and the J gene lost 4 bases, with 14 bases spanning the gap. Germline V gene sequence: CDR1 ENHRY, CDR2 SYGVKD. The CDR3: CATGPADNQPQHF. The DNA of the CDR3 is TGTGCCACCGGCCCGGCAGATAATCAGCCCCAGCATTTT.

This chain connects TRBV18 to TRBJ1-1, with no clear D. The CDR3 sequence is 12 residues long. The germline V gene encodes CDR1 KGHSH and CDR2 LQKENI. V shed 0 bases and J shed 7 bases, with 6 bases lying between them. CDR3 loop: CASSPPDREAFF. In DNA form, the CDR3 reads TGTGCCAGCTCACCACCGGACCGTGAAGCTTTCTTT.